The 14 T cell receptor beta chains below were found in one sample sequenced in a study of radiation and T cells in renal cell carcinoma. Clones were sequenced by immunoSEQ multiplex PCR, and TCRdb holds only the in-frame ones, with some missing. Of some 31,000 clones in the sample, more than 65% were seen once. Stated time point: blood 4 weeks post-SBRT, at nephrectomy. The treatment is: 15 Gy SBRT to primary tumor, nephrectomy 4 weeks later. The source was blood, collected from a patient whose treatment included radiotherapy and nephrectomy. These receptors originate from a man between 60 and 75 years old with renal cell carcinoma.

The chain combines TRBV4-3 with TRBJ2-7; 8 nucleotides align to TRBD2. CDR1 is LGHNA, CDR2 YSLEER, per germline. The CDR3 totals 19 residues. Trimming took 1 base from V and 1 from J; bases not matched to a gene: 15. DNA of the CDR3: TGCGCCAGCAGCCAAGGGATAGTTTGGCGGGAGGACCCTTCCTACGAGCAGTACTTC. The encoded protein is CASSQGIVWREDPSYEQYF.

The gene calls are TRBV18 and TRBJ1-2; D is possibly TRBD1 (6 bases). Trimming removed 2 bases at V and 5 bases at J, with 18 bases between. Germline-derived CDR1 and CDR2 are KGHSH and LQKENI. This CDR3 is 16 amino acids long. The CDR3 sequence is CASSPNVGGEVYGYTF. CDR3 DNA sequence: TGTGCCAGCTCACCAAATGTGGGGGGCGAGGTTTATGGCTACACCTTC.

Only one count was recorded for this clone. The V call is TRBV4-1, the J call TRBJ2-1; the match to TRBD2 covers 10 bases. Trimming cost V 2 bases and J 7 bases; bases outside gene matches: 5. The CDR3 contains 15 residues. The germline gives CDR1 MGHRA, CDR2 YSYEKL. The CDR3, as DNA: TGCGCCAGCAGCCAACTAGCGGGAGCGGTTAATGAGCAGTTCTTC. Its protein product is CASSQLAGAVNEQFF.

The chain has TRBV2 and TRBJ2-1; TRBD2 matches at 8 bases. In germline, CDR1 is SNHLY, CDR2 FYNNEI. This CDR3 spans 15 amino acids. V shed 4 bases, J shed 4 bases, and the junction held 6 bases outside the gene matches. The chain's CDR3 is CASSGGSGEYNEQFF. The DNA of the CDR3 is TGTGCCAGCAGTGGCGGTAGCGGGGAGTACAATGAGCAGTTCTTC.

This chain joins TRBV5-4 and TRBJ2-3; 9 bases map to TRBD1. Looked up from germline, CDR1 is SGHNT and CDR2 is YYREEE (reference sequence). The CDR3 is 15 amino acids. V lost 9 bases and J lost 3; bases outside the gene matches: 11. CDR3 in amino acids: CATERTGDGTDTQYF. The DNA for the CDR3 is TGTGCCACGGAAAGGACAGGGGATGGGACAGATACGCAGTATTTT.

Points on this clone: A far larger clone is just one base off, so this is likely a read error. The V call is TRBV10-2, the J call TRBJ1-4; possibly TRBD1 for D (5 bases). Germline CDR1 is WSHSY and CDR2 is SAAADI. The CDR3 has 13 amino acids. The chain's CDR3 is CASTGHLNGKLFF. CDR3 DNA: TGCGCCAGCACCGGACATCTTAATGGAAAACTGTTTTTT.

This chain uses TRBV7-2 with TRBJ2-1; TRBD2 aligns across 8 bases. There are 15 residues in the CDR3. J was trimmed by 7 bases and V by 5 bases; bases with no gene match: 10. Germline lookup yields CDR1 SGHTA and CDR2 FQGNSA. CDR3 sequence reads: CASSRISGNGNEQFF. The CDR3 nucleotides are TGTGCCAGCAGCAGAATTAGCGGGAATGGAAATGAGCAGTTCTTC.

The chain combines TRBV30 with TRBJ1-2; D unclear. V dropped 2 bases and J dropped 5 bases, with 6 bases sitting between them. CDR3 size: 11 residues. CDR1 and CDR2 (germline): GTSNPN, SVGIG (reference sequence). The CDR3 DNA is TGTGCCTGGAGTCAGAAATATGGCTACACCTTC. This gives the protein CAWSQKYGYTF.

The chain recombines TRBV7-8 with TRBJ2-1; D is unclear. This CDR3 comprises 13 residues. Germline values: CDR1 SGHVS, CDR2 FQNEAQ. The V end lost 1 base, the J end lost 6 bases, and 7 bases lay between the germline ends. As DNA, the CDR3 is TGTGCCAGCAGCTTAGTACTCACCAATGAGCAGTTCTTC. Protein: CASSLVLTNEQFF.

The chain links TRBV5-5 to TRBJ1-1; no definite D call. Trimming shortened V by 4 bases and J by 6 bases, and 19 bases separated the two germline ends. Per germline, CDR1 SGHKS and CDR2 YYEKEE (reference sequence). The CDR3 consists of 15 residues. CDR3 DNA sequence: TGTGCCAGCAGCGGTCCTAATACTGGTGGTGCTGAAGCTTTCTTT. Amino acid sequence: CASSGPNTGGAEAFF.

This clone was observed a handful of times. This chain connects TRBV2 to TRBJ2-1; D gene ambiguous. CDR1 and CDR2 (germline): SNHLY, FYNNEI. This CDR3 region has 14 residues. With 5 bases removed from V and 1 base from J, the gap between germline ends came to 9 bases. CDR3 loop: CASSPRLSYNEQFF. The CDR3 nucleotides read TGTGCCAGCAGTCCCCGTCTTTCCTACAATGAGCAGTTCTTC. The full variable domain, in which reference TRBV2 and TRBJ2-1 provide the parts outside the CDR3, is EPEVTQTPSHQVTQMGQEVILRCVPISNHLYFYWYRQILGQKVEFLVSFYNNEISEKSEIFDDQFSVERPDGSNFTLKIRSTKLEDSAMYFCASSPRLSYNEQFFGPGTRLTVL.

In its sample, this clone was seen a few times. The rearrangement joins TRBV6-6 to TRBJ1-4; no clear D. The CDR3 is 15 amino acids. Trimming took 2 bases from V and 7 from J, leaving 14 bases between them. Germline V gene data show CDR1 as MNHNY and CDR2 as SVGAGI (reference sequence). CDR3 sequence (DNA): TGTGCCAGCAGTTACGTGGGCAGTACTGTTGAAAAACTGTTTTTT. Protein: CASSYVGSTVEKLFF.

The chain is built from TRBV4-1 and TRBJ1-2; D is undetermined. V lost 0 bases to trimming and J lost 8 bases, with 25 bases between them. This CDR3 spans 18 amino acids. Germline lookup yields CDR1 MGHRA and CDR2 YSYEKL. The CDR3 is CASSQDNPSPPGRSGYTF. Here the CDR3 DNA reads TGCGCCAGCAGCCAAGATAATCCCTCCCCCCCGGGGAGGTCGGGCTACACCTTC.

The chain links TRBV6-5 to TRBJ2-3, with 11 bases aligning to TRBD2. CDR3 size: 16 residues. Germline CDR1 is MNHEY and CDR2 is SVGAGI. V trimming: 0 bases; J trimming: 7 bases; junction bases outside the gene matches: 6. DNA for the CDR3: TGTGCCAGCAGTTACTCGGGAACTAGCGGGAGAAATACGCAGTATTTT. Protein: CASSYSGTSGRNTQYF.